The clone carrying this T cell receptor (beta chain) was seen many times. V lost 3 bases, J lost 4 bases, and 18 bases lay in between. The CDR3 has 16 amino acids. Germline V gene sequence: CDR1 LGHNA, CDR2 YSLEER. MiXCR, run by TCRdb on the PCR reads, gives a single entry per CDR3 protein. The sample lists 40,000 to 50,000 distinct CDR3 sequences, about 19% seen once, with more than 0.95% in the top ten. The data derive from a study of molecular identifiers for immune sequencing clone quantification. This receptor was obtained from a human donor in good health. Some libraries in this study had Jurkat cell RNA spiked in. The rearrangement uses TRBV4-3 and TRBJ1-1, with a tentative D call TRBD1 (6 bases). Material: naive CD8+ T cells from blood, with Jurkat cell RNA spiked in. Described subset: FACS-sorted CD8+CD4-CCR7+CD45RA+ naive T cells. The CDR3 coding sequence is TGCGCCAGCAGCCATTCTAGCAGGGGAGATCGCACTGAAGCTTTCTTT. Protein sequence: CASSHSSRGDRTEAFF.